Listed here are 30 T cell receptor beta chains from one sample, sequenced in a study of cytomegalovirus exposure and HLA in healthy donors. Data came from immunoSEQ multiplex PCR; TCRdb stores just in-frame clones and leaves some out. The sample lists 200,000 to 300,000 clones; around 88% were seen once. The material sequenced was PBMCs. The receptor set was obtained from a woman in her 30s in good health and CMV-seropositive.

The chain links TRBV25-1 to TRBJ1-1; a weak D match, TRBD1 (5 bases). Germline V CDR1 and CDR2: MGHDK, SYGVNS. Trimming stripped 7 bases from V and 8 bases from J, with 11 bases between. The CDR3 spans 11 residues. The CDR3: CASTQGSEAFF. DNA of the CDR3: TGTGCCAGCACTCAGGGCTCCGAAGCTTTCTTT.

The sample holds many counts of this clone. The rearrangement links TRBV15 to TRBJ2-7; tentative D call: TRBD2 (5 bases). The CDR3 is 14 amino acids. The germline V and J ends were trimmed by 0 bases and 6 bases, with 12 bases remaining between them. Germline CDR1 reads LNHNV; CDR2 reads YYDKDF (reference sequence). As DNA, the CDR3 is TGTGCCACCAGCAGAGATGCCGAAGGGAGCGAGCAGTACTTC. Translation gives CATSRDAEGSEQYF.

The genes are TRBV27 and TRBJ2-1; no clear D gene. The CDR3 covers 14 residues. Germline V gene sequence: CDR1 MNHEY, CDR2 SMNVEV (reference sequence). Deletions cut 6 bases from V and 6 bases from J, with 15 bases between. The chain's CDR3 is CASRVLLESNEQFF. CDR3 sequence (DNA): TGTGCCAGCAGGGTACTCCTCGAGTCCAATGAGCAGTTCTTC.

CDR3 sequence: CASSAFGSSYEQYF. The CDR3 DNA reads TGTGCCAGCAGCGCGTTTGGGAGCTCCTACGAGCAGTACTTC. This chain links TRBV9 with TRBJ2-7; possibly TRBD2 for D (5 bases). The CDR3 has 14 amino acids. Germline V gives CDR1 SGDLS, CDR2 YYNGEE. Trimming shortened V by 3 bases and J by 0 bases, and 10 bases separated the two germline ends. Variable domain in full (rest from reference TRBV9 and TRBJ2-7): DSGVTQTPKHLITATGQRVTLRCSPRSGDLSVYWYQQSLDQGLQFLIQYYNGEERAKGNILERFSAQQFPDLHSELNLSSLELGDSALYFCASSAFGSSYEQYFGPGTRLTVT.

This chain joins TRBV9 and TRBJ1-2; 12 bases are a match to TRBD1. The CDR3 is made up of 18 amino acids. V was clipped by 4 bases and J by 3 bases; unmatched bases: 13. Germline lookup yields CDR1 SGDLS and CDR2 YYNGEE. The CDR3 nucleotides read TGTGCCAGCAGCCCCGTGGGACAGGGGGCGCCCCCTGACTATGGCTACACCTTC. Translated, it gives CASSPVGQGAPPDYGYTF.

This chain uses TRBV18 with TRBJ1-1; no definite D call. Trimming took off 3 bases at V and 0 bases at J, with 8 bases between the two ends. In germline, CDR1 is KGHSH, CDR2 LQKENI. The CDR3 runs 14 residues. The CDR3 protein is CASSPGGMNTEAFF. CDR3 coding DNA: TGTGCCAGCTCACCGGGAGGAATGAACACTGAAGCTTTCTTT.

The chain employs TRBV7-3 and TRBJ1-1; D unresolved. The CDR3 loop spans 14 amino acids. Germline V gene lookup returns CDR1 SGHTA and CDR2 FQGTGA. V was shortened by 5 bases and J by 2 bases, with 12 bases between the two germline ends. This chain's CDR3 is CASSPSGSNTEAFF. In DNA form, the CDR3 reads TGTGCCAGCAGCCCCTCCGGGAGCAACACTGAAGCTTTCTTT.

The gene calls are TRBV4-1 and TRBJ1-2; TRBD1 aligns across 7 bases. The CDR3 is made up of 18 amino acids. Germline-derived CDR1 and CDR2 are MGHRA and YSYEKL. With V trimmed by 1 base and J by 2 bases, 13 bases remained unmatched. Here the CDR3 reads CASSQVEPGQVANYGYTF. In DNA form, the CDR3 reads TGCGCCAGCAGCCAAGTAGAACCCGGACAGGTCGCCAACTATGGCTACACCTTC.

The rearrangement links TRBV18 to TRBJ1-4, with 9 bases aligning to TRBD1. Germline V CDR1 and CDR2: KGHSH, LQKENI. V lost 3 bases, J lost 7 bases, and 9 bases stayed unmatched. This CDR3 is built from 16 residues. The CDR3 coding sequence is TGTGCCAGCTCACCGCTGGCGGGACAGGGCGGTGAAAAACTGTTTTTT. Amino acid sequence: CASSPLAGQGGEKLFF.

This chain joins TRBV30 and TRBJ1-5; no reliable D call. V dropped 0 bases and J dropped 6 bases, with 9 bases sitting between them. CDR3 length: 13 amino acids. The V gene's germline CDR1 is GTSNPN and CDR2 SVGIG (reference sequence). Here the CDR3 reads CAWSVRDIQPQHF. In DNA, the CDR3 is TGTGCCTGGAGTGTACGGGATATTCAGCCCCAGCATTTT.

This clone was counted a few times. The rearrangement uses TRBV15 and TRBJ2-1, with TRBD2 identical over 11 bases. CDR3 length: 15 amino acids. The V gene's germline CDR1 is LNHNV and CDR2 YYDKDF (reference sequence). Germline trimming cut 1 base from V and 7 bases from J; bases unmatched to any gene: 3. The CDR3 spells CATSRVLAGGNEQFF. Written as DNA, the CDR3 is TGTGCCACCAGCAGAGTCCTAGCGGGAGGTAATGAGCAGTTCTTC.

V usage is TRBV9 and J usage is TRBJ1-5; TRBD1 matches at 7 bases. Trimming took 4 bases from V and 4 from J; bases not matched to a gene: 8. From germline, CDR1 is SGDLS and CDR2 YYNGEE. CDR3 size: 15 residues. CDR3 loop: CASSPQGQTNQPQHF. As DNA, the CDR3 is TGTGCCAGCAGCCCGCAGGGACAGACTAATCAGCCCCAGCATTTT.

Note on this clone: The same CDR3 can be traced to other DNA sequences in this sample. CDR3 residues: CASSLSSGSSYNEQFF. The CDR3 DNA is TGCGCCAGCAGCTTATCCAGCGGGAGCTCCTACAATGAGCAGTTCTTC. The V call is TRBV5-1, the J call TRBJ2-1; 8 bases match TRBD2. Trimming cost V 2 bases and J 0 bases; bases outside gene matches: 4. CDR1 is SGHRS, CDR2 YFSETQ, per germline. This CDR3 spans 16 amino acids.

The CDR3 nucleotides are TGTGCCAGCAGCTTACCAGGGCGTAACGAGCAGTACTTC. It specifies CASSLPGRNEQYF. V is TRBV11-3 and J is TRBJ2-7, with D possibly TRBD1 on 5 matching bases. Trimming removed 2 bases from V and 5 bases from J, with 10 bases in between. From germline, CDR1 is SGHNT and CDR2 YENEEA. The CDR3 is 13 amino acids.

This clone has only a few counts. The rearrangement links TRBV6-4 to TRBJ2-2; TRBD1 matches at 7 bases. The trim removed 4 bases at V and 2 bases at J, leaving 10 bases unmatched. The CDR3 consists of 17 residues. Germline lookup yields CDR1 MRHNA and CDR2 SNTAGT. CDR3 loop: CASSVAGTEENTGELFF. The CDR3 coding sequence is TGTGCCAGCAGTGTCGCCGGGACAGAGGAAAACACCGGGGAGCTGTTTTTT.

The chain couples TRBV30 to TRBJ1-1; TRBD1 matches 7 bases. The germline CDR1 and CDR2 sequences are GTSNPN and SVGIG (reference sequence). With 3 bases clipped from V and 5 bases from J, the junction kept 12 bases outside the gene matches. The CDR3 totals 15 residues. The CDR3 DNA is TGTGCCTGGAGCCCCGACAGGGCCATGTGGACTGAAGCTTTCTTT. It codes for CAWSPDRAMWTEAFF.

The DNA of the CDR3 is TGTGCCAGCAGCTTACGGACAGCACCGGACTACGAGCAGTACTTC. Translated: CASSLRTAPDYEQYF. The chain employs TRBV5-4 and TRBJ2-7, with a tentative D call TRBD1 (6 bases). V shed 2 bases and J shed 3 bases, with 15 bases lying between them. CDR1 and CDR2 from the germline V gene are SGHNT and YYREEE (reference sequence). The CDR3 loop spans 15 amino acids.

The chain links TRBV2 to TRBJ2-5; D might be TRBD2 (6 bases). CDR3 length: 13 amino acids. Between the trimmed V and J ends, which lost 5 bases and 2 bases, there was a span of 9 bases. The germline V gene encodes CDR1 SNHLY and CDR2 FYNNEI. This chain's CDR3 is CASSPGLQETQYF. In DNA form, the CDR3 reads TGTGCCAGCAGTCCGGGACTGCAAGAGACCCAGTACTTC.

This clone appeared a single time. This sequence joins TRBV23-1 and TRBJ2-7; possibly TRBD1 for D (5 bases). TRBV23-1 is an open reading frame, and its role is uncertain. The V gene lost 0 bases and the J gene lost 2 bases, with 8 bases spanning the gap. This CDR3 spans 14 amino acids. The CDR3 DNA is TGCGCCAGCAGTCAATCCCAGGACACCTACGAGCAGTACTTC. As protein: CASSQSQDTYEQYF.

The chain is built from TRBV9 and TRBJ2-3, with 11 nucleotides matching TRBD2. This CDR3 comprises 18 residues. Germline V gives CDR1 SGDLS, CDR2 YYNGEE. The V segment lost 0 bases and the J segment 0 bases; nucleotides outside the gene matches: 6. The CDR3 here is CASSVAGTSGISTDTQYF. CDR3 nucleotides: TGTGCCAGCAGCGTAGCCGGGACTAGCGGTATTAGCACAGATACGCAGTATTTT.

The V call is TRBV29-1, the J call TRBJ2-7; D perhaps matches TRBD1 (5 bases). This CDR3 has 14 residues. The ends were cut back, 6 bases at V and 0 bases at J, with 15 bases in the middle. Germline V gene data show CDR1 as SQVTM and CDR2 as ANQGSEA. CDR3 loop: CSVRRDSLSYEQYF. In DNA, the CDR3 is TGCAGCGTGCGAAGAGACAGCCTCTCCTACGAGCAGTACTTC.

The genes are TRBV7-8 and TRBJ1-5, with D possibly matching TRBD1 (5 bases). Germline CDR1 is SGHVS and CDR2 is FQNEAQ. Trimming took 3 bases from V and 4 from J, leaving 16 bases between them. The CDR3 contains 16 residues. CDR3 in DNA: TGTGCCAGCAGCTTCTCCAGGGACTTACGGAATCAGCCCCAGCATTTT. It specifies CASSFSRDLRNQPQHF.

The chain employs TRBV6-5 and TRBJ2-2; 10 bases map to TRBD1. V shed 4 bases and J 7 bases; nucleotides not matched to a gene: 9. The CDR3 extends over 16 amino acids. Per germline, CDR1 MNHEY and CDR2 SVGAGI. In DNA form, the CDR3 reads TGTGCCAGCAGTTCCCCCCGGACAGGGGGAGGCGGGGAGCTGTTTTTT. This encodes CASSSPRTGGGGELFF.

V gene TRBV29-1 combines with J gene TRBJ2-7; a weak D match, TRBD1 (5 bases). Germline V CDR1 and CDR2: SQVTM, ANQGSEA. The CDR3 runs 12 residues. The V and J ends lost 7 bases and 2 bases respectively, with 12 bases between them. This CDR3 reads CSALTGAYEQYF. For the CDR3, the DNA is TGCAGCGCTCTAACAGGCGCCTACGAGCAGTACTTC.

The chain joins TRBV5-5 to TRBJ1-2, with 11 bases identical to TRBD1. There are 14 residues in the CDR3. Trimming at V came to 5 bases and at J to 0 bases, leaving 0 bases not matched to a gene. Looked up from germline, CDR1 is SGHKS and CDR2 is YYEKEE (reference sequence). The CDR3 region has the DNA TGTGCCAGCAGGGGACAGGGGGCTAACTATGGCTACACCTTC. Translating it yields CASRGQGANYGYTF.

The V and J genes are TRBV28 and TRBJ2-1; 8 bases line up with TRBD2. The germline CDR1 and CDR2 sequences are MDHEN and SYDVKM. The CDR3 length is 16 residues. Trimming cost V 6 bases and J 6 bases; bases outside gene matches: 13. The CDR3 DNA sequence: TGTGCCAGCAGCGTCTTGGGACTAGAGGAGGTCAATGAGCAGTTCTTC. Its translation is CASSVLGLEEVNEQFF.

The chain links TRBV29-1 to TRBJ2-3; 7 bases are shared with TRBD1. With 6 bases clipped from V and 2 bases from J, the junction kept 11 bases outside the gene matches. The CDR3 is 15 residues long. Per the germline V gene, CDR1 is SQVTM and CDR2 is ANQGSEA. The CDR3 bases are TGCAGCGTCGTCGCCCTGGGACAGTACACAGATACGCAGTATTTT. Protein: CSVVALGQYTDTQYF.

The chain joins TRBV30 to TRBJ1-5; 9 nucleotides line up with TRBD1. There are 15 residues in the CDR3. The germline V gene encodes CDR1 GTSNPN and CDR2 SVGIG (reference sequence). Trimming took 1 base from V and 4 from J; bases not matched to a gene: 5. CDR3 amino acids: CAWSGQGVGNQPQHF. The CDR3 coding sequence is TGTGCCTGGAGTGGACAGGGGGTGGGGAATCAGCCCCAGCATTTT. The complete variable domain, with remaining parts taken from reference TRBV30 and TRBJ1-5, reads SQTIHQWPATLVQPVGSPLSLECTVEGTSNPNLYWYRQAAGRGLQLLFYSVGIGQISSEVPQNLSASRPQDRQFILSSKKLLLSDSGFYLCAWSGQGVGNQPQHFGDGTRLSIL.

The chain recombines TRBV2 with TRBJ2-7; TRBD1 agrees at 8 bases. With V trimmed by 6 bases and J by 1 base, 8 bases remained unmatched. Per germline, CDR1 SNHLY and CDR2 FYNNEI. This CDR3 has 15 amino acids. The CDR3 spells CASREDRVESYEQYF. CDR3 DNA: TGTGCCAGCAGGGAGGACAGGGTGGAATCCTACGAGCAGTACTTC.

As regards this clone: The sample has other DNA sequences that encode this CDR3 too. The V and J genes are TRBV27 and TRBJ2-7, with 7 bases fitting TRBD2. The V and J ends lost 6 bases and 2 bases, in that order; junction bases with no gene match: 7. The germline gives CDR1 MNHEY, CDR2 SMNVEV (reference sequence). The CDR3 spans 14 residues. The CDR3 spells CASRAGVPAYEQYF. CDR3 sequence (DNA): TGTGCCAGCAGGGCGGGGGTACCGGCCTACGAGCAGTACTTC.